These T cell receptor beta chains were read from a single sample in a study of shared clonotypes between healthy human individuals. TCRdb's copy holds only in-frame clones and misses some; the assay was immunoSEQ multiplex PCR. The sample holds 760,000 or so clones, 90% to 98% seen once. Material for sequencing was naive CD8+ T cells sorted from blood. Receptor source: a young man in good health. CDR3s include the opening cysteine and the closing phenylalanine or tryptophan. A D gene is named only where the DNA matches it firmly. Clone size is stated in some rows and not others, as once, few, many or a class when expanded.

j_gene,d_gene,abundance,v_gene,CDR3nt,CDR3aa
TRBJ2-7,NA,once,TRBV7-9,TGTGCCAGCAGCTTAGGAGGTTTTGGGACCGCTCCCCACGAGCAGTACTTC,CASSLGGFGTAPHEQYF
TRBJ2-7,TRBD1,NA,TRBV29-1,TGCAGCGTCCGGGACAGCTCACTCTCCTACGAGCAGTACTTC,CSVRDSSLSYEQYF
TRBJ2-5,TRBD2,NA,TRBV7-9,TGTGCCACAGCAGTTCTAGCGGAACATAATAAGTCGGGTGAGACCCAGTACTTC,CATAVLAEHNKSGETQYF
TRBJ2-7,NA,NA,TRBV13,TGTGCCAGCAGCCCAAACAGGAGATCAGGCGAGCAGTACTTC,CASSPNRRSGEQYF
TRBJ2-2,NA,NA,TRBV7-6,TGTGCCAGCAGCTTAGGAGCGGTAAACACCGGGGAGCTGTTTTTT,CASSLGAVNTGELFF
TRBJ2-3,NA,NA,TRBV6-5,TGTGCCAGCAGTTACTATTCTGTGGGAGATACGCAGTATTTT,CASSYYSVGDTQYF
TRBJ1-2,NA,NA,TRBV10-3,TGTGCCATCAGTGAACTCGGGGCGGAATATGGCTACACCTTC,CAISELGAEYGYTF
TRBJ2-7,TRBD1,NA,TRBV28,TGTGCCAGCATTCGGACAGGGGGCGAGCAGTACTTC,CASIRTGGEQYF
TRBJ2-3,TRBD2,NA,TRBV4-1,TGCGCCAGCAGCCCCCTTGGAGCGGGAGTGGCGGGCACAGATACACAGTATTTT,CASSPLGAGVAGTDTQYF
TRBJ1-2,TRBD1,NA,TRBV9,TGTGCCAGCCTTTCCGACAGGGTTCCCTATGGCTACACCTTC,CASLSDRVPYGYTF
TRBJ1-3,NA,NA,TRBV29-1,TGCAGCGTTGAGGCTGGGGAGGGAAACACCATATATTTT,CSVEAGEGNTIYF
TRBJ2-5,TRBD1,NA,TRBV5-4,TGTGCCAGCAGCCCGTGGGACAGCCCCCAAGAGACCCAGTACTTC,CASSPWDSPQETQYF
TRBJ2-7,TRBD2,NA,TRBV12-5,TGTGCTAGTGCCCAACAGGCGGGACTAGCGTACTACGAGCAGTACTTC,CASAQQAGLAYYEQYF
TRBJ2-1,NA,NA,TRBV2,TGTGCCAGCAGTGGGGAAGCGATAAGCTCCTACAATGAGCAGTTCTTC,CASSGEAISSYNEQFF
TRBJ2-5,NA,NA,TRBV21-1,TGTGCCAGCAGAAAAGTCCAGGCCACCCAAGAGACCCAGTACTTC,CASRKVQATQETQYF
TRBJ2-7,NA,once,TRBV6-5,TGTGCCAGCAGTTACTCCCGGTCGCCCGAGCAGTACTTC,CASSYSRSPEQYF
TRBJ1-1,TRBD1,once,TRBV29-1,TGCAGCGTGAGGGGGACAGGGGGCATCACTGAAGCTTTCTTT,CSVRGTGGITEAFF
TRBJ2-1,NA,NA,TRBV9,TGTGCCAGCAGCGTAGTTCCTAGCAATGAGCAGTTCTTC,CASSVVPSNEQFF
TRBJ2-3,NA,NA,TRBV2,TGTGCCAGCCCCGCGGTGCGGCTCTTCACAGATACGCAGTATTTT,CASPAVRLFTDTQYF
TRBJ2-2,NA,NA,TRBV9,TGTGCCAGCAGCGTAAGGGACAGGGGAACGCTAGCGGGAGCAACCGGGGAGCTGTTTTTT,CASSVRDRGTLAGATGELFF
TRBJ2-1,NA,NA,TRBV2,TGTGCCAGCAGCCCCGGAGGAAGCTCCTACAATGAGCAGTTCTTC,CASSPGGSSYNEQFF
TRBJ2-7,NA,NA,TRBV28,TGTGCCAGCAGCCGTACAGGGCTAATCCGCTACGAGCAGTACTTC,CASSRTGLIRYEQYF
TRBJ2-7,NA,NA,TRBV5-1,TGCGCCAGCAGCTTGGGAGCGGGTACCTCCTACGAGCAGTACTTC,CASSLGAGTSYEQYF
TRBJ2-3,TRBD2,NA,TRBV27,TGTGCCAGCAGTCCACAGGGCGGGAGGGCTATACATACGCAGTATTTT,CASSPQGGRAIHTQYF
TRBJ2-5,NA,NA,TRBV5-1,TGCGCCAGCAGCTCCGGCGGACCGTCAGAGACCCAGTACTTC,CASSSGGPSETQYF
TRBJ2-2,NA,NA,TRBV27,TGTGCCAGCAGTTTCCTTTTCGTGAATTCGAACACCGGGGAGCTGTTTTTT,CASSFLFVNSNTGELFF
TRBJ2-7,TRBD2,NA,TRBV7-6,TGTGCCAGCAGCCTGAGCGGGAGCTCCTACGAGCAGTACTTC,CASSLSGSSYEQYF
TRBJ2-3,NA,NA,TRBV6-6,TGTGCCAGCGACTCCCCACGCAGGGTCGGCACAGATACGCAGTATTTT,CASDSPRRVGTDTQYF
TRBJ1-1,NA,NA,TRBV19,TGTGCCAGTAGTATATACGAGAACACTGAAGCTTTCTTT,CASSIYENTEAFF
TRBJ2-3,TRBD2,NA,TRBV30,TGTGCCTGGAGTAATGCGGGAGGTTTGGGAGATACGCAGTATTTT,CAWSNAGGLGDTQYF
TRBJ2-7,NA,NA,TRBV30,TGTGCCTGGAGTGTATTTATACACTACGAGCAGTACTTC,CAWSVFIHYEQYF
TRBJ2-2,NA,NA,TRBV6-1,TGTGCCAGCAGTGAACTCCAAGTCCCCGGGGAGCTGTTTTTT,CASSELQVPGELFF
TRBJ1-2,NA,NA,TRBV27,TGTGCCAGCAGTTTAAATGGGGGTGGCTACACCTTC,CASSLNGGGYTF
TRBJ2-7,NA,NA,TRBV6-5,TGTGCCAGCAGACCGATTAGCGGTGGGGCCTACGAGCAGTACTTC,CASRPISGGAYEQYF
TRBJ2-1,NA,once,TRBV9,TGTGCCAGCAGCGTCAGCGGACAGCGAAAATGGGATTACAATGAGCAGTTCTTC,CASSVSGQRKWDYNEQFF
TRBJ1-2,NA,once,TRBV6-5,TGTGCCAGCAGTTACGGGGACATAAACTATGGCTACACCTTC,CASSYGDINYGYTF
TRBJ2-7,NA,once,TRBV5-4,TGTGCCAGCAGCTTGGATCGGACACCCTACGAGCAGTACTTC,CASSLDRTPYEQYF
TRBJ1-3,NA,NA,TRBV4-1,TGCGCCAGCAGCCAAGAGCGGGAACAGGAGAACACCATATATTTT,CASSQEREQENTIYF
TRBJ2-1,TRBD2,NA,TRBV10-2,TGCGCCAGCAATACGGGACTAGCGTCAGACAATGAGCAGTTCTTC,CASNTGLASDNEQFF
TRBJ1-5,NA,NA,TRBV7-2,TGTGCCAGCAGCTTATATCGGAGCAATCAGCCCCAGCATTTT,CASSLYRSNQPQHF
TRBJ1-1,NA,NA,TRBV19,TGTGCCAGTAGTATAGTAATGACAGCCACTGAAGCTTTCTTT,CASSIVMTATEAFF
TRBJ1-1,TRBD1,NA,TRBV19,TGTGCCAGTAGTATAGAGGGACAGGGTTACACTGAAGCTTTCTTT,CASSIEGQGYTEAFF
TRBJ2-1,NA,NA,TRBV10-3,TGTGCCATCAGCCCTACAGAGTACAATGAGCAGTTCTTC,CAISPTEYNEQFF
TRBJ2-3,NA,NA,TRBV7-9,TGTGCCAGCAGCACCGGGACAGATACGCAGTATTTT,CASSTGTDTQYF
TRBJ2-7,NA,NA,TRBV4-1,TGCGCCAGCAGCCAAGTAGGGACCCAATACGAGCAGTACTTC,CASSQVGTQYEQYF
TRBJ2-1,TRBD2,NA,TRBV27,TGTGCCAGCAGTGACGGACTAGCGGGATCAAGCTCCTACAATGAGCAGTTCTTC,CASSDGLAGSSSYNEQFF
TRBJ2-1,NA,NA,TRBV7-6,TGTGCCAGCACCGATCGGGCCTCCTCCTACAATGAGCAGTTCTTC,CASTDRASSYNEQFF
TRBJ1-2,NA,NA,TRBV5-5,TGTGCCAGCAGCTCCATCGACACAGCTAACTATGGCTACACCTTC,CASSSIDTANYGYTF
TRBJ1-5,NA,NA,TRBV30,TGTGCCTGGGGAGGGACACCCGGGTTGAGCAATCAGCCCCAGCATTTT,CAWGGTPGLSNQPQHF
TRBJ2-1,NA,NA,TRBV10-1,TGCGCCAGCAGTGAGCCAGAGGCTCGGGATGAGCAGTTCTTC,CASSEPEARDEQFF
TRBJ2-1,TRBD2,NA,TRBV5-6,TGTGCCAGCAGCCCGGGGACTAGCGGGAGCTACAATGAGCAGTTCTTC,CASSPGTSGSYNEQFF
TRBJ2-7,TRBD2,NA,TRBV28,TGTGCCAGCAGTTTGCCTAGCGGGATCTACGAGCAGTACTTC,CASSLPSGIYEQYF
TRBJ2-2,NA,NA,TRBV11-2,TGTGCCAGCAGCTTAGATCTGGGAATGAACACCGGGGAGCTGTTTTTT,CASSLDLGMNTGELFF
TRBJ2-3,NA,NA,TRBV9,TGTGCCAGCAGCGGGTCTAGCACAGATACGCAGTATTTT,CASSGSSTDTQYF
TRBJ1-4,NA,NA,TRBV18,TGTGCCAGCTCACCACCCTTGGGTGGGCCTGGGGAAAAACTGTTTTTT,CASSPPLGGPGEKLFF
TRBJ2-1,NA,NA,TRBV29-1,TGCAGCGGAGATGGGTACAATGAGCAGTTCTTC,CSGDGYNEQFF
TRBJ2-4,TRBD1,NA,TRBV6-1,TGTGCCAGCAGTGAAGATGTCGGACAGGGGAACATTCAGTACTTC,CASSEDVGQGNIQYF
TRBJ2-1,TRBD2,NA,TRBV18,TGTGCCAGCTCACCGGCCCCCGGGACTAGCGGATTCAATGAGCAGTTCTTC,CASSPAPGTSGFNEQFF